This record looks at one T cell receptor beta chain sequence and its context. This sample is drawn from a study of cytomegalovirus exposure and HLA in healthy donors. V lost 2 bases and J lost 1, with 5 bases in between. CDR1 and CDR2 from the germline V gene are SGHTA and FQGNSA. The length of the CDR3 is 13 residues. Amplification used 60 Vbeta primers and 13 Jbeta primers. Clones were read by immunoSEQ multiplex PCR, and TCRdb kept only the in-frame ones, dropping some. Reported are roughly 60,000 clones; the ten largest clones contain around 2.1%. The V gene is TRBV7-2, the J gene TRBJ1-1; D is ambiguous. The origin of this receptor is a woman aged 18 to 35 in good health and CMV-seronegative. Input material: PBMCs. The CDR3 here is CASSLNRNTEAFF. The CDR3 DNA is TGTGCCAGCAGCTTAAACAGGAACACTGAAGCTTTCTTT.